The 23 T cell receptor beta chains below come from one sample, sequenced in a study of blood T cells in healthy people across ages. PCR was performed a second time for about 6 to 12 cycles using a sample-barcoded 5' primer and a J-beta primer mix. TCRdb re-called the 5' RACE reads through MiXCR, storing one row per CDR3 protein. Among 850,000 to 950,000 distinct CDR3 sequences listed, under 30% were seen once. The sequencing input was blood. These receptors originate from an elderly woman in good health.

This clonotype was counted ten times or more. Here the CDR3 reads CASSGGTGSDIQYF. The CDR3 DNA reads as TGTGCCAGCAGCGGAGGGACAGGGTCCGACATTCAGTACTTC. The chain recombines TRBV7-2 with TRBJ2-4, with TRBD1 matching over 9 bases. Unmatched junction bases numbered 7, after V lost 5 bases and J lost 8 bases. The CDR3 sequence is 14 residues long. Germline CDR1 and CDR2: SGHTA and FQGNSA.

V and J are TRBV5-6 and TRBJ1-2; 7 positions match TRBD1. CDR1 SGHDT and CDR2 YYEEEE come from the germline V gene. The CDR3 has 13 residues. V lost 4 bases, J lost 5 bases, and 5 bases stayed unmatched. The DNA for the CDR3 is TGTGCCAGCAGCAGAGGGACAGAGTATGGCTACACCTTC. Translating it yields CASSRGTEYGYTF.

The J gene is TRBJ1-6, the V gene TRBV19, with 9 bases identical to TRBD1. Losses at the gene ends were 6 bases for V and 9 bases for J; bases not matched to a gene: 9. This CDR3 contains 15 residues. The germline CDR1 and CDR2 sequences are LNHDA and SQIVND (reference sequence). The DNA for the CDR3 is TGTGCCAGTAGCGAACGGACAGGGGACGGTTCACCCCTCCACTTT. Its protein product is CASSERTGDGSPLHF. Full variable domain (missing parts from reference TRBV19 and TRBJ1-6): DGGITQSPKYLFRKEGQNVTLSCEQNLNHDAMYWYRQDPGQGLRLIYYSQIVNDFQKGDIAEGYSVSREKKESFPLTVTSAQKNPTAFYLCASSERTGDGSPLHFGNGTRLTVT.

The sample holds many counts of this clonotype. The chain joins TRBV4-2 to TRBJ2-1; D gene ambiguous. The germline V and J ends were trimmed by 1 base and 2 bases, with 9 bases remaining between them. The CDR3 is 15 amino acids. Germline CDR1 LGHNA, CDR2 YNFKEQ. This CDR3 reads CASSQASATYNEQFF. CDR3 sequence (DNA): TGTGCCAGCAGCCAAGCCAGCGCGACCTACAATGAGCAGTTCTTC.

This clonotype was found a few times. The V and J genes are TRBV7-2 and TRBJ1-5; 7 positions match TRBD1. Germline values: CDR1 SGHTA, CDR2 FQGNSA. Germline trimming cut 5 bases from V and 1 base from J; bases unmatched to any gene: 2. The CDR3 runs to 14 residues. CDR3 DNA: TGTGCCAGCAGCCAGGGACAGAGCAATCAGCCCCAGCATTTT. Encoded protein: CASSQGQSNQPQHF.

In this sample, this clonotype turned up many times. The V and J genes are TRBV7-2 and TRBJ2-5; TRBD2 matches at 12 bases. Germline assignment: CDR1 SGHTA and CDR2 FQGNSA. The CDR3 contains 19 residues. After removal of 0 bases from V and 5 bases from J, the junction contained 13 bases not matched to a gene. The DNA of the CDR3 is TGTGCCAGCAGCTTAGCCTGGGCTAGCGGGGGGGCCGCTTACGAGACCCAGTACTTC. Encoded protein: CASSLAWASGGAAYETQYF.

The gene calls are TRBV6-2 or TRBV6-3 and TRBJ1-5; 7 bases align to TRBD1. CDR1 and CDR2 from the germline V gene are MNHEY and SVGEGT. The CDR3 spans 19 residues. With V trimmed by 7 bases and J by 5 bases, 23 bases remained unmatched. The CDR3 sequence is CASTPGRGIRGLRDQPQHF. In DNA form, the CDR3 reads TGTGCCAGCACTCCCGGCAGGGGGATCAGGGGATTGAGGGATCAGCCCCAGCATTTT.

This clonotype was detected many times. V usage is TRBV7-2 and J usage is TRBJ1-5; D possibly corresponds to TRBD1 (6 bases). Trimming pared 2 bases from V and 1 base from J, leaving 12 bases between. The germline V gene has CDR1 SGHTA and CDR2 FQGNSA. The CDR3 consists of 16 residues. The CDR3 sequence: CASSLRGAGSNQPQHF. CDR3 nucleotide sequence: TGTGCCAGCAGCTTACGGGGGGCCGGGAGCAATCAGCCCCAGCATTTT.

A few counts support this clonotype. The rearrangement joins TRBV4-2 to TRBJ2-1; 10 bases fit TRBD2. The CDR3 sequence is 15 residues long. With V trimmed by 3 bases and J by 5 bases, 4 bases remained unmatched. In germline, CDR1 is LGHNA, CDR2 YNFKEQ. The CDR3 reads CASSHGLAENNEQFF. CDR3 DNA: TGTGCCAGCAGCCACGGACTAGCGGAAAACAATGAGCAGTTCTTC.

At least ten counts were recorded for this clonotype. The chain combines TRBV28 with TRBJ2-5; 9 bases agree with TRBD2. This CDR3 comprises 18 residues. Germline-derived CDR1 and CDR2 are MDHEN and SYDVKM. V lost 5 bases, J lost 1 base, and 14 bases stayed unmatched. CDR3 amino acids: CASSLPLVAGGLQETQYF. The CDR3 nucleotides are TGTGCCAGCAGTCTCCCTCTAGTTGCGGGGGGGCTCCAAGAGACCCAGTACTTC.

This sequence joins TRBV5-1 and TRBJ1-1, with 8 bases fitting TRBD1. The CDR3 is made up of 15 amino acids. Germline lookup yields CDR1 SGHRS and CDR2 YFSETQ. The V gene end was trimmed by 4 bases and the J gene end by 4 bases; junction bases not matched to a gene: 9. The CDR3 reads CASSDVQGVSTEAFF. In nucleotides, the CDR3 is TGCGCCAGCAGCGACGTACAGGGGGTGAGCACTGAAGCTTTCTTT. Full variable domain (outside the CDR3, taken from reference TRBV5-1 and TRBJ1-1): KAGVTQTPRYLIKTRGQQVTLSCSPISGHRSVSWYQQTPGQGLQFLFEYFSETQRNKGNFPGRFSGRQFSNSRSEMNVSTLELGDSALYLCASSDVQGVSTEAFFGQGTRLTVV.

In this sample, this clonotype turned up many times. The gene calls are TRBV6-2 or TRBV6-3 and TRBJ1-2, with unresolved D. This CDR3 has 14 amino acids. In germline, CDR1 is MNHEY, CDR2 SVGEGT. The V and J ends lost 9 bases and 2 bases respectively, with 16 bases between them. CDR3 loop: CASQKAAGNYGYTF. The CDR3 DNA reads as TGTGCCAGTCAAAAGGCGGCGGGGAACTATGGCTACACCTTC.

With regard to this clonotype: A much larger clonotype is one base distant, so this may be a read error. CDR3 amino acids: CASSYTAGGINNEQYF. The CDR3 bases are TGTGCCAGCAGTTACACGGCGGGGGGGATCAACAATGAGCAGTACTTC. The chain recombines TRBV6-2 or TRBV6-3 with TRBJ2-1; TRBD2 agrees at 9 bases. The assigned J gene may be wrong: the sequence end matches TRBJ2-7 better. The CDR3 is 16 residues long. From germline, CDR1 is MNHEY and CDR2 SVGEGT.

This clonotype was counted a few times. CDR3 nucleotide sequence: TGTGCCAGCTGGCGGGAGTCGAACAATGAGCAGTTCTTC. Protein product: CASWRESNNEQFF. The chain has TRBV27 and TRBJ2-1; 7 bases fit TRBD2. Germline CDR1 MNHEY, CDR2 SMNVEV (reference sequence). This CDR3 comprises 13 residues. The ends lost 8 bases at V and 5 bases at J; junction bases unmatched: 6.

The V gene is TRBV7-2, the J gene TRBJ2-3; 7 positions agree with TRBD1. CDR3 size: 15 residues. Germline lookup yields CDR1 SGHTA and CDR2 FQGNSA. V lost 6 bases and J lost 2; bases outside the gene matches: 8. In DNA, the CDR3 is TGTGCCAGCAGAGAGACACAGGGGTACACAGATACGCAGTATTTT. It translates to CASRETQGYTDTQYF.

Points on this clonotype: This could be a read error, since a much larger clone is one nucleotide away. The rearrangement joins TRBV7-8 to TRBJ2-4; D uncertain. Trimming stripped 4 bases from V and 13 bases from J, with 14 bases between. CDR3 size: 12 residues. The germline V gene encodes CDR1 SGHVS and CDR2 FQNEAQ. The CDR3 coding sequence is TGTGCCAGCAGCTCAAGTCAGCACGGGCAGTACTTC. Amino acid sequence: CASSSSQHGQYF.

This sequence joins TRBV7-2 and TRBJ2-4, with D unresolved. Gene TRBJ2-7 matches the end of the DNA better, so the J call may be wrong. CDR3 length equals 14 residues. CDR1 and CDR2 (germline): SGHTA, FQGNSA. The CDR3 region is CASSAEASSYEQYF. CDR3 DNA sequence: TGTGCCAGCAGCGCCGAGGCCAGCTCCTACGAGCAGTACTTC.

At least ten counts were recorded for this clonotype. The chain carries TRBV6-5 and TRBJ2-3; D is unclear. The CDR3 has 15 amino acids. V was clipped by 0 bases and J by 1 base, with 8 bases between them. Germline V gene lookup returns CDR1 MNHEY and CDR2 SVGAGI. The DNA of the CDR3 is TGTGCCAGCAGTTACTCGCCCCTGCGCACAGATACGCAGTATTTT. Protein: CASSYSPLRTDTQYF.

The chain combines TRBV7-9 with TRBJ1-2; the match to TRBD1 covers 9 bases. CDR1 and CDR2 (germline): SEHNR, FQNEAQ (reference sequence). The ends lost 2 bases at V and 4 bases at J; junction bases unmatched: 5. There are 15 residues in the CDR3. The CDR3 spells CASSLPTGGSYGYTF. The CDR3 DNA follows: TGTGCCAGCAGCTTACCAACAGGGGGCAGCTATGGCTACACCTTC.

This clonotype came up many times. The chain joins TRBV6-2 or TRBV6-3 to TRBJ2-7; 7 nucleotides line up with TRBD1. Trimming removed 1 base from V and 2 bases from J; junction bases left unmatched: 5. Germline V CDR1 and CDR2: MNHEY, SVGEGT. The CDR3 consists of 15 residues. The CDR3 DNA follows: TGTGCCAGCAGTTACTGGGGACAGTTAACCTACGAGCAGTACTTC. It codes for CASSYWGQLTYEQYF.

This clonotype was recorded at least ten times. This chain uses TRBV20-1 with TRBJ2-2; 7 bases map to TRBD2. CDR1 is DFQATT and CDR2 is SNEGSKA in the germline V gene (reference sequence). The CDR3 is 15 amino acids. V shed 1 base, J shed 0 bases, and the junction held 2 bases outside the gene matches. CDR3: CSARALAANTGELFF. For the CDR3, the DNA is TGCAGTGCTAGAGCTCTAGCGGCGAACACCGGGGAGCTGTTTTTT.

The sample holds many counts of this clonotype. This chain connects TRBV7-9 to TRBJ2-7; 12 bases align to TRBD2. Trimming took 5 bases from V and 9 from J; bases not matched to a gene: 5. The V gene's germline CDR1 is SEHNR and CDR2 FQNEAQ (reference sequence). This CDR3 contains 13 residues. The CDR3 sequence: CASSHTSGGLQYF. DNA of the CDR3: TGTGCCAGCAGCCACACTAGCGGGGGGCTGCAGTACTTC.

For this clonotype: It may be a read error: a sequence one base away is much more abundant. The chain has TRBV11-3 and TRBJ2-1, with 11 bases lining up with TRBD2. Germline CDR1 SGHNT, CDR2 YENEEA. The CDR3 length is 18 residues. CDR3 in amino acids: CASSLDPSGGLTYNDQFF. The CDR3 nucleotides read TGTGCCAGCAGCTTAGATCCTAGCGGGGGGTTAACCTACAATGATCAGTTCTTC.